A single T cell receptor (beta chain) is shown here with its context. Its specificity is not known. TCRdb reanalysed the reads using MiXCR and keeps one entry per CDR3 protein. The sample lists 630,000 or so distinct CDR3 sequences, about 24% occurring once. This record comes from a study of T cell repertoires in cytomegalovirus infection. Study overall: TCR beta signatures that were public indicated CMV infection and matching HLA type. The study's findings and limits: HLA-C-restricted CMV clonotypes gave the most frequent clonotype in two of eight donors.

CDR3 size: 13 residues. Germline V lookup: CDR1 SQVTM, CDR2 ANQGSEA. The sequencing sample was made of CD8+ T cells from PBMCs. V gene TRBV29-1 combines with J gene TRBJ2-5; D may be TRBD1 or TRBD2 (5 bases each). This receptor was identified in a human donor in good health (CMV status not recorded). Some clones in this sample may be carry-over from other donors' samples. CDR3 amino acids: CGAWGPPGETQYF. The CDR3 DNA is TGCGGCGCTTGGGGACCCCCAGGGGAGACCCAGTACTTC.